The entry that follows covers one TCR beta chain sequence. CDR1 is SGHAT and CDR2 is FQDESV in the germline V gene (reference sequence). V lost 4 bases to trimming and J lost 3 bases; unmatched junction nucleotides: 1. The CDR3 consists of 13 residues. This sample is part of a study of blood T cell repertoires in COVID-19. Overall study context: Some COVID-19 samples were acute and others convalescent; all came from the United States, Italy and Spain.

Clones were read by immunoSEQ multiplex PCR, and TCRdb kept only the in-frame ones, dropping some. The sample carries around 130,000 clones, roughly nine tenths recorded once. The TCR comes from a man in his 70s with active or convalescent COVID-19. This chain connects TRBV11-1 to TRBJ2-3, with 7 bases that match TRBD1. The sample comprised peripheral blood. CDR3: CASSSGGTDTQYF. In DNA form, the CDR3 reads TGTGCCAGCAGCTCAGGGGGTACAGATACGCAGTATTTT. The complete variable domain, with remaining parts taken from reference TRBV11-1 and TRBJ2-3, reads EAEVAQSPRYKITEKSQAVAFWCDPISGHATLYWYRQILGQGPELLVQFQDESVVDDSQLPKDRFSAERLKGVDSTLKIQPAELGDSAMYLCASSSGGTDTQYFGPGTRLTVL.